The sequence of this T cell receptor beta chain was determined in a study of shared clonotypes between healthy human individuals. Study background: Each donor had three CD4 naive, three CD4 memory, two CD8 naive and one CD8 memory plate. Regarding the study as a whole: Measured sharing among donors was expected to vary with sequencing depth. Larger estimated richness was generally recorded for naive subsets relative to memory subsets.

The CDR3 extends over 15 amino acids. Trimming removed 3 bases at V and 1 base at J, with 10 bases between. Germline CDR1 reads LNHDA; CDR2 reads SQIVND (reference sequence). Libraries were prepared by immunoSEQ multiplex PCR; TCRdb keeps only in-frame clonotypes and omits some of them. The sample holds around 940,000 clones, approximately 76% seen once. As concerns this clone: The antigen remains unidentified.

Researchers partitioned CD4+ cells into CD45RA+ naive and CD45RA-negative memory subsets. The receptor comes from a man between 18 and 29 years old in good health. Sequenced sample: memory CD4+ T cells sorted from blood. Noted subset: CD45RA-negative fraction. V gene TRBV19 combines with J gene TRBJ2-1; D is unresolved. The CDR3 sequence is CASSIQYMSYNEQFF. The CDR3 nucleotides are TGTGCCAGTAGTATCCAATACATGTCCTACAATGAGCAGTTCTTC.